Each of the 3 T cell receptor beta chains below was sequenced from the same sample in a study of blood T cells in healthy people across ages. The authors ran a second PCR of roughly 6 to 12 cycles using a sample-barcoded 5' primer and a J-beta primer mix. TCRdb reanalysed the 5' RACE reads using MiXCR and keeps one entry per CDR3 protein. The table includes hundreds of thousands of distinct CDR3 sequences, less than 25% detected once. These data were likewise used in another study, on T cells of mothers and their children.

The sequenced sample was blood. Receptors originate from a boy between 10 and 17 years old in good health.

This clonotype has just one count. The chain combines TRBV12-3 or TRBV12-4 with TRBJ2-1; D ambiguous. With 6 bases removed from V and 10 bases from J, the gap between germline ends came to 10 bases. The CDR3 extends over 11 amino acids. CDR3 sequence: CASSQTTEQFF. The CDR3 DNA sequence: TGTGCCAGCAGCCAAACGACAGAGCAGTTCTTC.

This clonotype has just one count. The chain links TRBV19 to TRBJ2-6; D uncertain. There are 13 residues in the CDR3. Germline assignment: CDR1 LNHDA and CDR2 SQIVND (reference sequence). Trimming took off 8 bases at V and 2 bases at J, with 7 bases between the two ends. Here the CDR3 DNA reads TGTGCCAGTGGCCAAACTGGGGCCAACGTCCTGACTTTC. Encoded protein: CASGQTGANVLTF.

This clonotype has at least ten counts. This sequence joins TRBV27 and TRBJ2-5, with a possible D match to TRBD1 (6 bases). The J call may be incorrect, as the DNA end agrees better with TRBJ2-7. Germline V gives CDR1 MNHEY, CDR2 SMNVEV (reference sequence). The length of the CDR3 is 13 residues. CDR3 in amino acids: CASSPGETYEQYF. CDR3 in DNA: TGTGCCAGCAGCCCAGGGGAAACGTACGAGCAGTACTTC.